Sequencing of this T cell receptor (beta chain) was carried out in a study of blood T cell repertoires in COVID-19. The wider study: In each case, the material was cDNA or gDNA derived from T cells, B-cell-depleted T cells, or PBMCs.

Clones were read by immunoSEQ multiplex PCR, and TCRdb kept only the in-frame ones, dropping some. The table records 450,000 or so clones, 89% of them present only once. The CDR3 is made up of 15 amino acids. Germline-derived CDR1 and CDR2 are KGHDR and SFDVKD. V shed 4 bases and J 0 bases; nucleotides not matched to a gene: 4. The rearrangement uses TRBV24-1 and TRBJ2-5; 7 bases map to TRBD1. The TCR sequence derives from a woman aged 40 to 49 with COVID-19, enrolled during active disease. Material for sequencing was peripheral blood. The CDR3 spells CATSDWTGDQETQYF. The CDR3 DNA reads as TGTGCCACCAGTGACTGGACAGGCGACCAAGAGACCCAGTACTTC.